This passage covers 25 T cell receptor beta chains from one sample sequenced in a study of Ad26.COV2.S vaccination and SARS-CoV-2 variants. Sequencing was performed with immunoSEQ multiplex PCR; in TCRdb, only in-frame clones are kept and a portion is missing. The sample contains fewer than 400,000 clones, 70% to 90% of which appear only once. Regarding treatment: some 20 received Ad26.COV2.S at low or high dose, single or two shots; roughly 5 received placebo; per-sample allocation not given. Sampling took place 63 days after the first vaccine or placebo injection. This material consisted of peripheral blood, taken in a trial of Ad26.COV2.S vaccine versus placebo. The receptor set was obtained from a person aged 18-60 years who received the Ad26.COV2.S COVID-19 vaccine or a placebo.

This chain uses TRBV18 with TRBJ2-7; a weak D match, TRBD2 (5 bases). Per the germline V gene, CDR1 is KGHSH and CDR2 is LQKENI. V was cut by 0 bases and J by 5 bases, with 11 bases left in between. The CDR3 contains 14 residues. CDR3 sequence reads: CASSPPEWRNEQYF. The CDR3 DNA is TGTGCCAGCTCACCACCAGAGTGGAGGAACGAGCAGTACTTC.

This rearrangement joins TRBV7-6 to TRBJ1-4, with D uncertain. Germline V CDR1 and CDR2: SGHVS, FNYEAQ. This CDR3 contains 12 residues. V was shortened by 5 bases and J by 12 bases, with 13 bases between the two germline ends. CDR3 nucleotide sequence: TGTGCCAGCAGCCCACGGGCGTCGGAACTGTTTTTT. Translating gives CASSPRASELFF.

The gene calls are TRBV6-2 or TRBV6-3 and TRBJ2-5, with TRBD1 as a possible D gene (5 bases). Per the germline V gene, CDR1 is MNHEY and CDR2 is SVGEGT. Trimming took 2 bases from V and 2 from J, leaving 12 bases between them. The CDR3 runs to 15 residues. DNA of the CDR3: TGTGCCAGCAGTTACCCCCGGTCAGGGCAAGAGACCCAGTACTTC. As protein: CASSYPRSGQETQYF.

This chain links TRBV9 with TRBJ2-3; TRBD2 agrees at 11 bases. Losses at the gene ends were 0 bases for V and 8 bases for J; bases not matched to a gene: 11. CDR3 length: 17 amino acids. Germline CDR1 is SGDLS and CDR2 is YYNGEE. CDR3 sequence reads: CASSVGSSGGLSATQYF. The CDR3 DNA reads as TGTGCCAGCAGCGTAGGGTCTAGCGGGGGGCTCAGTGCTACGCAGTATTTT.

This rearrangement joins TRBV2 to TRBJ2-3; 13 bases agree with TRBD2. In germline, CDR1 is SNHLY, CDR2 FYNNEI. The V gene end was trimmed by 5 bases and the J gene end by 5 bases; junction bases not matched to a gene: 7. This CDR3 is 16 amino acids long. CDR3 DNA sequence: TGTGCCAGCAGTCGACTAGCGGGGGGCCCCGGAGATACGCAGTATTTT. Its translation: CASSRLAGGPGDTQYF.

This clone was picked up a small number of times. The chain links TRBV7-9 to TRBJ2-2; tentative D call: TRBD1 (6 bases). Trimming took 10 bases from V and 1 from J, leaving 13 bases between them. The CDR3 is made up of 14 amino acids. From germline, CDR1 is SEHNR and CDR2 FQNEAQ (reference sequence). The CDR3: CATQGQQNTGELFF. DNA of the CDR3: TGTGCCACCCAGGGGCAGCAGAACACCGGGGAGCTGTTTTTT.

The rearrangement uses TRBV11-3 and TRBJ1-1; D unresolved. V was shortened by 5 bases and J by 3 bases, with 10 bases between the two germline ends. The CDR3 spans 13 residues. The germline V gene encodes CDR1 SGHNT and CDR2 YENEEA. The CDR3 loop reads CASSPGTHTEAFF. The CDR3 DNA sequence: TGTGCCAGCAGCCCCGGCACTCACACTGAAGCTTTCTTT.

The chain links TRBV5-8 to TRBJ1-2; D remains ambiguous. V gave up 2 bases and J gave up 0 bases, with 11 bases separating them. CDR1 and CDR2 from the germline V gene are SGHTS and YDEGEE. CDR3 length: 15 residues. Here the CDR3 DNA reads TGTGCCAGCAGCTTCCGTGGACCAGCTAACTATGGCTACACCTTC. Translating it yields CASSFRGPANYGYTF.

The chain is built from TRBV7-2 and TRBJ2-3; 9 nucleotides match TRBD2. The trim removed 2 bases at V and 0 bases at J, leaving 3 bases unmatched. Germline lookup yields CDR1 SGHTA and CDR2 FQGNSA. This CDR3 is 16 amino acids long. The CDR3 region is CASSLSSGESTDTQYF. CDR3 bases: TGTGCCAGCAGCTTATCTAGCGGGGAAAGCACAGATACGCAGTATTTT.

This clone was counted many times. The rearrangement uses TRBV6-2 or TRBV6-3 and TRBJ2-1, with 11 bases aligning to TRBD2. The CDR3 consists of 17 residues. Trimming took 6 bases from V and 2 from J; bases not matched to a gene: 9. CDR1 MNHEY and CDR2 SVGEGT come from the germline V gene. Here the CDR3 DNA reads TGTGCCAGCAGCCAAACGCCGACTAGCGGGGCCTACAATGAGCAGTTCTTC. Protein product: CASSQTPTSGAYNEQFF.

The J gene is TRBJ1-6, the V gene TRBV7-2; D possibly corresponds to TRBD1 (5 bases). The V and J ends lost 4 bases and 6 bases respectively, with 13 bases between them. Germline CDR1 is SGHTA and CDR2 is FQGNSA. The CDR3 spans 15 residues. DNA of the CDR3: TGTGCCAGCAGCTCCCGCCGCGGGGGTAATTCACCCCTCCACTTT. Its protein product is CASSSRRGGNSPLHF.

The gene calls are TRBV3-1 (or the pseudogene TRBV3-2) and TRBJ2-1; 7 bases match TRBD2. The CDR3 spans 15 residues. Per germline, CDR1 LGHDT and CDR2 YNNKEL (reference sequence). With 4 bases clipped from V and 8 bases from J, the junction kept 11 bases outside the gene matches. CDR3: CASSLRRGRGDEQFF. The CDR3 nucleotides read TGTGCCAGCAGCCTTAGGCGGGGGAGGGGCGATGAGCAGTTCTTC.

The chain employs TRBV4-2 and TRBJ2-7; the match to TRBD2 covers 10 bases. This CDR3 region has 16 residues. In germline, CDR1 is LGHNA, CDR2 YNFKEQ. V shed 0 bases, J shed 2 bases, and the junction held 4 bases outside the gene matches. CDR3 in DNA: TGTGCCAGCAGCCAAGAAATGAGCGGGGGGGCCTACGAGCAGTACTTC. It codes for CASSQEMSGGAYEQYF.

J is TRBJ2-4 and V is TRBV27; a weak D match, TRBD2 (5 bases). This CDR3 is built from 17 residues. Germline V CDR1 and CDR2: MNHEY, SMNVEV (reference sequence). V dropped 6 bases and J dropped 0 bases, with 18 bases sitting between them. This chain's CDR3 is CASRPFPVREAKNIQYF. The CDR3 DNA is TGTGCCAGCAGACCCTTCCCGGTCCGGGAAGCCAAAAACATTCAGTACTTC.

This rearrangement joins TRBV12-3 or TRBV12-4 to TRBJ2-5; 9 bases are a match to TRBD1. CDR3 length: 13 amino acids. Trimming took 6 bases from V and 4 from J; bases not matched to a gene: 3. The CDR3 region is CASRTGGSETQYF. The CDR3 bases are TGTGCCAGCAGGACAGGGGGTTCAGAGACCCAGTACTTC.

The chain joins TRBV5-1 to TRBJ2-3; D is unresolved. The CDR3 is made up of 13 amino acids. Germline assignment: CDR1 SGHRS and CDR2 YFSETQ. V lost 0 bases to trimming and J lost 4 bases, with 6 bases between them. The CDR3 region has the DNA TGCGCCAGCAGCTTGGACACCTCAGATACGCAGTATTTT. Translated: CASSLDTSDTQYF. Full variable domain (remainder filled in from reference TRBV5-1 and TRBJ2-3): KAGVTQTPRYLIKTRGQQVTLSCSPISGHRSVSWYQQTPGQGLQFLFEYFSETQRNKGNFPGRFSGRQFSNSRSEMNVSTLELGDSALYLCASSLDTSDTQYFGPGTRLTVL.

The chain uses TRBV5-1 and TRBJ1-5; no clear D. The V end was cut by 1 base, the J end by 7 bases, with 6 bases between. The germline V gene has CDR1 SGHRS and CDR2 YFSETQ. CDR3 length equals 12 residues. The chain's CDR3 is CASSLKVQPQHF. CDR3 coding DNA: TGCGCCAGCAGCTTGAAGGTCCAGCCCCAGCATTTT. Drawing the rest from reference TRBV5-1 and TRBJ1-5, the complete variable domain is KAGVTQTPRYLIKTRGQQVTLSCSPISGHRSVSWYQQTPGQGLQFLFEYFSETQRNKGNFPGRFSGRQFSNSRSEMNVSTLELGDSALYLCASSLKVQPQHFGDGTRLSIL.

V is TRBV7-6 and J is TRBJ1-4; 7 bases match TRBD1. Trimming removed 5 bases from V and 3 bases from J; junction bases left unmatched: 15. Germline-derived CDR1 and CDR2 are SGHVS and FNYEAQ. CDR3 size: 18 residues. CDR3 nucleotide sequence: TGTGCCAGCAGCCCACGACAAAAGACAGGGAGAGCTAATGAAAAACTGTTTTTT. It codes for CASSPRQKTGRANEKLFF.

The chain uses TRBV18 and TRBJ2-1, with D unclear. The germline V and J ends were trimmed by 2 bases and 12 bases, with 20 bases remaining between them. CDR1 is KGHSH and CDR2 is LQKENI in the germline V gene. The CDR3 is made up of 15 amino acids. The CDR3 DNA reads as TGTGCCAGCTCACCAGGTCCGCTCCTCAGGTTTGGGCAGTTCTTC. This codes for CASSPGPLLRFGQFF.

V and J are TRBV14 and TRBJ1-2; possibly TRBD1 for D (5 bases). The V end was cut by 4 bases, the J end by 4 bases, with 13 bases between. The CDR3 covers 14 residues. From germline, CDR1 is SGHDN and CDR2 FVKESK. CDR3 region: CASSPQTATYGYTF. The CDR3 nucleotides are TGTGCCAGCAGCCCCCAGACAGCCACCTATGGCTACACCTTC.

The chain recombines TRBV18 with TRBJ2-2, with D tentatively TRBD2 (5 bases). The CDR3 is 16 residues long. Looked up from germline, CDR1 is KGHSH and CDR2 is LQKENI. V lost 2 bases and J 0 bases, leaving 10 bases between the germline ends. The CDR3 loop is CASSPALATNTGELFF. The CDR3 DNA sequence: TGTGCCAGCTCACCAGCCCTAGCCACGAACACCGGGGAGCTGTTTTTT.

This chain links TRBV3-1 (or the pseudogene TRBV3-2) with TRBJ2-7; D ambiguous. V lost 1 base to trimming and J lost 0 bases, with 10 bases between them. Per the germline V gene, CDR1 is LGHDT and CDR2 is YNNKEL (reference sequence). This CDR3 has 15 residues. As DNA, the CDR3 is TGTGCCAGCAGCCAAGTTCCCACGCCCTCCTACGAGCAGTACTTC. This gives the protein CASSQVPTPSYEQYF.

The chain is built from TRBV29-1 and TRBJ2-2; D perhaps matches TRBD1 (6 bases). V was pared by 6 bases and J by 6 bases, with 11 bases between. Germline V gene lookup returns CDR1 SQVTM and CDR2 ANQGSEA. The CDR3 runs to 12 residues. CDR3 nucleotide sequence: TGCAGCGTAGTGCGACAGGCCGGGGAGCTGTTTTTT. Protein sequence: CSVVRQAGELFF.

This sequence joins TRBV19 and TRBJ2-1, with 9 bases that match TRBD2. CDR1 is LNHDA, CDR2 SQIVND, per germline (reference sequence). The CDR3 is 14 residues long. The J segment lost 6 bases and the V segment lost 6 bases, leaving 6 bases of the junction unmatched. The CDR3 DNA sequence: TGTGCCAGTAGCTTAGCGGGGGCAACCAATGAGCAGTTCTTC. Residues: CASSLAGATNEQFF.

The V call is TRBV7-9, the J call TRBJ2-1, with D perhaps TRBD2 (5 bases). Trimming pared 6 bases from V and 6 bases from J, leaving 15 bases between. The germline V gene encodes CDR1 SEHNR and CDR2 FQNEAQ (reference sequence). The CDR3 runs to 14 residues. In nucleotides, the CDR3 is TGTGCCAGCAGTCCAGGTCTAGCCGGCAATGAGCAGTTCTTC. Protein sequence: CASSPGLAGNEQFF.